Described below is a single T cell receptor (beta chain) sequence and its context. Antigen: not known. The sample is drawn from a study of Tregs in tolerant kidney transplant recipients. Germline V CDR1 and CDR2: LGHNA, YNFKEQ. Trimming removed 0 bases from V and 1 base from J, with 7 bases in between. The CDR3 contains 14 residues. Measured with immunoSEQ multiplex PCR; TCRdb has only the in-frame clones, and not every one. The sample consists of more than 70,000 clones, roughly 91% of them appearing once. Mixed chimerism was transient after nonmyeloablative marrow transplants from related graft donors. Thawed PBMCs were FACS-sorted into unstimulated CD4+CD25+CD127- regulatory T cells, CD4+CD25- non-regulatory cells, CD4 and CD8 cells. Study-wide results and limits: No direct test of biological reproducibility was done here. Expanding Tregs on activated donor B cells appeared to best identify donor-specific TCRbeta clones. Few patients were studied, so findings need validation in larger groups.

The clonotype comes from a human patient who received a combined kidney and bone marrow transplant. The T cells may come from the graft donor. The chain combines TRBV4-2 with TRBJ2-7; D gene uncertain. This specimen was CD4+ T cells from blood (PBMCs), taken 24 months after the transplant. For the CDR3, the DNA is TGTGCCAGCAGCCAAGACACTAATTCCTACGAGCAGTACTTC. Translation gives CASSQDTNSYEQYF.